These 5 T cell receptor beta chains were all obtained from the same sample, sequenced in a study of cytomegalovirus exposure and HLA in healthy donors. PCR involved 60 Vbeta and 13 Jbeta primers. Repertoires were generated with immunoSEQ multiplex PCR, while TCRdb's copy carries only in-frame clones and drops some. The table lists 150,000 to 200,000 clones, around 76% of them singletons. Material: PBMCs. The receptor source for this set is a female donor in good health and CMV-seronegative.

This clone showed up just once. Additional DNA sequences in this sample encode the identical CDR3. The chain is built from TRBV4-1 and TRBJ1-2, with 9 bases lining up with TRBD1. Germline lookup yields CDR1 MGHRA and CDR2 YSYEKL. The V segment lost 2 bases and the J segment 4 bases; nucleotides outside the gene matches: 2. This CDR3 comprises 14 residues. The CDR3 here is CASSQLQGAYGYTF. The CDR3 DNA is TGCGCCAGCAGCCAACTACAGGGGGCCTATGGCTACACCTTC.

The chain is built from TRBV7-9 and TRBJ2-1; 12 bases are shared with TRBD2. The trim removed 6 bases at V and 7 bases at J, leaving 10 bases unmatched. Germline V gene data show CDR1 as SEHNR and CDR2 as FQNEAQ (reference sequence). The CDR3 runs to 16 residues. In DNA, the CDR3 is TGTGCCAGCAGGATAGGACGGACTAGCGGGACGAATGAGCAGTTCTTC. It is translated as CASRIGRTSGTNEQFF.

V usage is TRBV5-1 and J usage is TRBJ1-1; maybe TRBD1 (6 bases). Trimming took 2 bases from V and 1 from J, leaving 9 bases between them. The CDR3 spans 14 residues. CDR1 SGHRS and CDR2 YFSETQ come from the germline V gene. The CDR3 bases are TGCGCCAGCAGCTTCGGGGGGCCGAACACTGAAGCTTTCTTT. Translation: CASSFGGPNTEAFF.

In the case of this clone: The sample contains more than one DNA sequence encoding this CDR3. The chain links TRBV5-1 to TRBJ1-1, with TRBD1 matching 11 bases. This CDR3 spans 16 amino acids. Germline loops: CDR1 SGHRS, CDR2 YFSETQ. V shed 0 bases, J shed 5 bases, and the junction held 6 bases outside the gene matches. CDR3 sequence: CASSLVGQGVWTEAFF. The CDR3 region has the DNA TGCGCCAGCAGCTTGGTGGGACAGGGGGTATGGACTGAAGCTTTCTTT.

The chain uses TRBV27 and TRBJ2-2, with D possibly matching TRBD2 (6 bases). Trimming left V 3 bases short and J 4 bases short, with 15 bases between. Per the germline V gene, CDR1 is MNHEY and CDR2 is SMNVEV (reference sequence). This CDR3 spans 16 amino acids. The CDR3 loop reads CASSFRLAGSTGELFF. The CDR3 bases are TGTGCCAGCAGTTTCCGACTGGCGGGGTCCACCGGGGAGCTGTTTTTT.